The rows below give T cell receptor beta chains drawn from one sample of a study of blood T cell repertoires in COVID-19. Using immunoSEQ multiplex PCR, the repertoire was profiled, and TCRdb retains in-frame clones only, with some absent. The sample lists over 85,000 clones, roughly nine tenths seen once, with about 4.2% in the top ten. The sample consisted of peripheral blood. Source of these receptors: a man aged 65 to 85 with acute or convalescent COVID-19. CDR3s include the opening cysteine and the closing phenylalanine or tryptophan. Each record gives: D gene, clone size, J gene, V gene, CDR3 DNA, CDR3 protein. The D gene is left open where the match is weak. A clone size is listed for some rows: how often the clone was seen (once, few, many), or a class if it is expanded.

d_gene: -; abundance: -; j_gene: TRBJ2-2; v_gene: TRBV11-2; CDR3nt: TGTGCCAGCAGCTTCCCAGGGGAGACCGGGGAGCTGTTTTTT; CDR3aa: CASSFPGETGELFF
d_gene: TRBD1; abundance: -; j_gene: TRBJ1-2; v_gene: TRBV5-1; CDR3nt: TGCGCCAGCAGCCAGACAGGGGGCGAGTATGGCTACACCTTC; CDR3aa: CASSQTGGEYGYTF
d_gene: -; abundance: -; j_gene: TRBJ2-3; v_gene: TRBV11-3; CDR3nt: TGTGCCAGCAGCTCATACGGGGATACGCAGTATTTT; CDR3aa: CASSSYGDTQYF
d_gene: TRBD1; abundance: -; j_gene: TRBJ2-5; v_gene: TRBV6-6; CDR3nt: TGTGCCAGCAGCTTTGACAGGGGCCCGTTAGGACCAGGAAAAGAGACCCAGTACTTC; CDR3aa: CASSFDRGPLGPGKETQYF
d_gene: -; abundance: -; j_gene: TRBJ2-1; v_gene: TRBV6-5; CDR3nt: TGTGCCAGCAGGGGACTCAAACTACTGAGGGGAGAGCAGTTCTTC; CDR3aa: CASRGLKLLRGEQFF
d_gene: -; abundance: -; j_gene: TRBJ1-5; v_gene: TRBV5-1; CDR3nt: TGCGCCAGCAGCTTGGATTATAGCAATCAGCCCCAGCATTTT; CDR3aa: CASSLDYSNQPQHF
d_gene: -; abundance: -; j_gene: TRBJ1-4; v_gene: TRBV9; CDR3nt: TGTGCCAGCAGCGTAGATGGGGGCGATTTATTTGAAAAACTGTTTTTT; CDR3aa: CASSVDGGDLFEKLFF
d_gene: -; abundance: -; j_gene: TRBJ2-1; v_gene: TRBV7-9; CDR3nt: TGTGCCAGCAGCCAAAGGATGGGAGGCCACAATGAGCAGTTCTTC; CDR3aa: CASSQRMGGHNEQFF
d_gene: -; abundance: -; j_gene: TRBJ2-2; v_gene: TRBV4-1; CDR3nt: TGCGCCAGCAGGGAAACCGGGTCATACACCGGGGAGCTGTTTTTT; CDR3aa: CASRETGSYTGELFF
d_gene: TRBD1; abundance: -; j_gene: TRBJ2-1; v_gene: TRBV19; CDR3nt: TGTGCCAGTAAACCCGAGGGACAGGGTTACAATGAGCAGTTCTTC; CDR3aa: CASKPEGQGYNEQFF
d_gene: TRBD2; abundance: -; j_gene: TRBJ2-2; v_gene: TRBV13; CDR3nt: TGTGCCAGCAGCAGCGGGGGAGGGGAGCTGTTTTTT; CDR3aa: CASSSGGGELFF
d_gene: -; abundance: -; j_gene: TRBJ1-4; v_gene: TRBV5-1; CDR3nt: TGCGCCAGCAGCTTTGACAGGCTCTCAACTAATGAAAAACTGTTTTTT; CDR3aa: CASSFDRLSTNEKLFF
d_gene: -; abundance: few; j_gene: TRBJ1-1; v_gene: TRBV11-1; CDR3nt: TGTGCCAGCACTCGCGACTTGGACACTGAAGCTTTCTTT; CDR3aa: CASTRDLDTEAFF
d_gene: -; abundance: -; j_gene: TRBJ2-7; v_gene: TRBV5-1; CDR3nt: TGCGCCAGCAGCTTACAAAACGAGCAGTACTTC; CDR3aa: CASSLQNEQYF
d_gene: -; abundance: -; j_gene: TRBJ1-6; v_gene: TRBV5-5; CDR3nt: TGTGCCAGCGGATACTTGACAGGCACGGGCCCTAATTCACCCCTCCACTTT; CDR3aa: CASGYLTGTGPNSPLHF
d_gene: -; abundance: -; j_gene: TRBJ2-3; v_gene: TRBV2; CDR3nt: TGTGCCAGCAGCGTCGGGGATACGCAGTATTTT; CDR3aa: CASSVGDTQYF
d_gene: TRBD2; abundance: -; j_gene: TRBJ2-5; v_gene: TRBV6-6; CDR3nt: TGTGCCAGCAGCACTAGCGGGGTTAGAGAGACCCAGTACTTC; CDR3aa: CASSTSGVRETQYF